The 8 T cell receptor beta chains below all came from one sample that was sequenced in a study of T cell responses to AZD1222 COVID-19 vaccine (dated by TCRdb to about 2021). This sample's time point label indicates: baseline before first vaccination. Receptors were amplified or captured by the immunoSEQ multiplex PCR assay. The table was pulled from immuneACCESS by TCRdb, which kept in-frame rearrangements only. Such tables lose some clones; where checked, under half of the loss comes from unresolved V genes, and the rest has no known cause. The sample yields approximately 110,000 clones; 88% were counted once. Under 4.5% of the sample belongs to the ten largest clones. The source material was peripheral blood, sampled on day 0 of AZD1222 vaccination. These receptors all come from an adult in good health.

Here the CDR3 reads CASSKGEGATSYEQYF. In nucleotides, the CDR3 is TGTGCCAGCAGCAAAGGTGAGGGTGCGACCTCCTACGAGCAGTACTTC. This chain links TRBV9 with TRBJ2-7; D perhaps matches TRBD2 (5 bases). The germline CDR1 and CDR2 sequences are SGDLS and YYNGEE. The CDR3 extends over 16 amino acids. The V end was cut by 4 bases, the J end by 0 bases, with 17 bases between.

This clone was seen just once. The chain carries TRBV10-1 and TRBJ2-2; TRBD1 is a possible D gene (5 bases). The germline gives CDR1 WNHNN, CDR2 SYGVQD (reference sequence). The V end lost 7 bases, the J end lost 4 bases, and 19 bases lay between the germline ends. This CDR3 has 16 residues. This CDR3 reads CASTSVTGSTTGELFF. CDR3 DNA sequence: TGCGCCAGCACCTCAGTTACAGGTTCGACCACCGGGGAGCTGTTTTTT.

This rearrangement joins TRBV28 to TRBJ2-1; TRBD2 matches at 8 bases. The CDR3 contains 15 residues. Germline V gene data show CDR1 as MDHEN and CDR2 as SYDVKM. Losses at the gene ends were 5 bases for V and 3 bases for J; bases not matched to a gene: 6. CDR3 sequence (DNA): TGTGCCAGCAGTCGGGGGGGGTTGTTCTACAATGAGCAGTTCTTC. This sequence encodes CASSRGGLFYNEQFF.

This clone appeared a single time. The gene calls are TRBV19 and TRBJ2-5; 9 nucleotides match TRBD2. Germline V lookup: CDR1 LNHDA, CDR2 SQIVND (reference sequence). Trimming cost V 3 bases and J 4 bases; bases outside gene matches: 18. CDR3 length: 19 amino acids. The CDR3 is CASSIRAGGLDHRGETQYF. Written as DNA, the CDR3 is TGTGCCAGTAGTATTAGAGCGGGGGGCCTCGACCACCGCGGAGAGACCCAGTACTTC.

The J gene is TRBJ1-1, the V gene TRBV6-4; D is undetermined. Trimming stripped 5 bases from V and 4 bases from J, with 14 bases between. This CDR3 has 14 residues. The germline gives CDR1 MRHNA, CDR2 SNTAGT. Here the CDR3 DNA reads TGTGCCAGCAGTCCCTGGGAGAGAAGCACTGAAGCTTTCTTT. Its protein product is CASSPWERSTEAFF.

The V call is TRBV9, the J call TRBJ2-7; 10 nucleotides line up with TRBD1. V dropped 4 bases and J dropped 0; count of bases not matched to a gene: 4. Germline assignment: CDR1 SGDLS and CDR2 YYNGEE. The length of the CDR3 is 15 residues. Here the CDR3 DNA reads TGTGCCAGCAGCCCACGGACAGGGGGCTCCTACGAGCAGTACTTC. It yields the protein CASSPRTGGSYEQYF.

The chain recombines TRBV7-3 with TRBJ2-5; D ambiguous. V was clipped by 4 bases and J by 5 bases, with 14 bases between them. Looked up from germline, CDR1 is SGHTA and CDR2 is FQGTGA. The length of the CDR3 is 14 residues. The CDR3 nucleotides read TGTGCCAGCAGCTCCCCCTCCTCCGGGGAGACCCAGTACTTC. Its protein is CASSSPSSGETQYF.

The chain uses TRBV27 and TRBJ2-7, with D perhaps TRBD2 (6 bases). Germline loops: CDR1 MNHEY, CDR2 SMNVEV (reference sequence). Trimming removed 3 bases from V and 2 bases from J, with 14 bases in between. The CDR3 has 15 amino acids. The CDR3 is CASSFYPGATYEQYF. In DNA, the CDR3 is TGTGCCAGCAGTTTTTACCCGGGAGCTACCTACGAGCAGTACTTC.